This T cell receptor beta chain was sequenced for a study of T-cell reconstitution after alpha-beta-depleted transplantation in children. From germline, CDR1 is SQVTM and CDR2 ANQGSEA. Trimming shortened V by 4 bases and J by 5 bases, and 9 bases separated the two germline ends. The CDR3 has 11 residues. Unique molecular identifiers were incorporated during preparation of the TCRbeta library. TCRdb processed the PCR reads anew with MiXCR; each CDR3 protein has one entry. The sample includes some 590,000 distinct CDR3 sequences, approximately 10% of them seen just once. The TCR sequence derives from a human donor who donated a stem cell graft to a child with acute myeloid leukemia. This specimen was PBMCs from the stem cell graft donor, taken from the stem cell graft. V is TRBV29-1 and J is TRBJ2-7; maybe TRBD1 (5 bases). In DNA form, the CDR3 reads TGCAGCGTTGTAGGGGTTAACGAGCAGTACTTC. Residues: CSVVGVNEQYF.